These 9 T cell receptor beta chains were sequenced from one sample in a study of T cell responses to AZD1222 COVID-19 vaccine. Assay used: immunoSEQ multiplex PCR; TCRdb lists only in-frame clones, some missing. The sample carries around 84,000 clones, 70% to 90% recorded once. The sequencing here drew on peripheral blood, taken 28 days after the second AZD1222 dose. The receptors stem from an adult who received the AZD1222 COVID-19 vaccine.

This clone was seen once. V is TRBV1 and J is TRBJ2-7; the table's D call, TRBD1, has no DNA check behind it. TRBV1 is marked as a pseudogene. The CDR3 covers 14 residues. The CDR3 here is CTSSQESARYEQYF. CDR3 DNA: TGCACCAGCAGCCAAGAAAGTGCCAGGTACGAGCAGTACTTC.

The V gene is TRBV30, the J gene TRBJ1-4, with D possibly matching TRBD1 (6 bases). Germline V CDR1 and CDR2: GTSNPN, SVGIG (reference sequence). Trimming took off 0 bases at V and 8 bases at J, with 13 bases between the two ends. CDR3 length: 14 residues. In DNA, the CDR3 is TGTGCCTGGAGTGTAATAACAGGGAGCGAAAAACTGTTTTTT. Translated, it gives CAWSVITGSEKLFF.

The rearrangement uses TRBV4-2 and TRBJ1-1; D is undetermined. Germline CDR1 LGHNA, CDR2 YNFKEQ. V gave up 0 bases and J gave up 6 bases, with 14 bases separating them. The CDR3 runs 15 residues. DNA of the CDR3: TGTGCCAGCAGCCAAGATCCGAGTGGACCGGCTGAAGCTTTCTTT. Its protein is CASSQDPSGPAEAFF.

This chain links TRBV7-9 with TRBJ2-2, with D maybe TRBD2 (6 bases). The germline gives CDR1 SEHNR, CDR2 FQNEAQ (reference sequence). V lost 7 bases, J lost 0 bases, and 12 bases lay in between. The CDR3 consists of 15 residues. This CDR3 reads CASTGGTANTGELFF. The CDR3 bases are TGTGCCAGCACGGGCGGGACCGCGAACACCGGGGAGCTGTTTTTT.

The chain has TRBV7-8 and TRBJ1-6; D ambiguous. V lost 2 bases, J lost 0 bases, and 8 bases lay in between. The germline CDR1 and CDR2 sequences are SGHVS and FQNEAQ. The CDR3 is made up of 16 amino acids. CDR3 protein: CASSLSRSSYNSPLHF. CDR3 in DNA: TGTGCCAGCAGCTTATCCAGGAGCTCCTATAATTCACCCCTCCACTTT.

The chain joins TRBV24-1 to TRBJ1-2, with TRBD1 as a possible D gene (6 bases). With 3 bases removed from V and 5 bases from J, the gap between germline ends came to 12 bases. The CDR3 is 14 residues long. Germline values: CDR1 KGHDR, CDR2 SFDVKD. The CDR3 loop is CATSDPGQPYGYTF. Here the CDR3 DNA reads TGTGCCACCAGTGATCCCGGACAGCCGTATGGCTACACCTTC.

The rearrangement links TRBV27 to TRBJ2-7; 7 bases line up with TRBD1. With V trimmed by 6 bases and J by 0 bases, 5 bases remained unmatched. The CDR3 totals 14 residues. CDR1 is MNHEY, CDR2 SMNVEV, per germline (reference sequence). Written as DNA, the CDR3 is TGTGCCAGCAGCCAGACAGGGAGCTCCTACGAGCAGTACTTC. Its protein is CASSQTGSSYEQYF.

The chain links TRBV19 to TRBJ1-4; possibly TRBD1 for D (6 bases). The germline V gene encodes CDR1 LNHDA and CDR2 SQIVND (reference sequence). CDR3 length equals 15 residues. V gave up 3 bases and J gave up 14 bases, with 22 bases separating them. The CDR3 region is CASSIRGGAEAMLFF. The CDR3 DNA follows: TGTGCCAGTAGTATCCGGGGGGGCGCAGAAGCTATGCTGTTTTTT.

This chain joins TRBV7-9 and TRBJ1-2; 9 bases match TRBD1. Germline V gene lookup returns CDR1 SEHNR and CDR2 FQNEAQ (reference sequence). V lost 1 base and J lost 8; bases outside the gene matches: 11. The CDR3 length is 16 residues. The CDR3, as DNA: TGTGCCAGCAGCTTAGTGGGGGGACAGGGAGTGGGCGGCTACACCTTC. It specifies CASSLVGGQGVGGYTF.